This entry lists 7 T cell receptor beta chains sequenced from one sample in a study of blood T cell repertoires in COVID-19. Sequenced by immunoSEQ multiplex PCR; TCRdb stores in-frame clones only, minus some. The sample shows over 300,000 clones, about 88% of them seen only once. The sequenced sample consisted of PBMCs or T cells enriched from blood (not recorded which). These receptors originate from a woman between 40 and 50 years old who had recovered from COVID-19.

The J gene is TRBJ1-1, the V gene TRBV2; 7 nucleotides align to TRBD1. V lost 1 base, J lost 1 base, and 6 bases stayed unmatched. The V gene's germline CDR1 is SNHLY and CDR2 FYNNEI. The CDR3 is made up of 16 amino acids. The CDR3 DNA reads as TGTGCCAGCAGTGAAGATCAGACAGGGTGGAACACTGAAGCTTTCTTT. Residues: CASSEDQTGWNTEAFF.

The chain combines TRBV19 with TRBJ1-5; D call uncertain. The CDR3 consists of 15 residues. The germline V and J ends were trimmed by 7 bases and 5 bases, with 18 bases remaining between them. Germline-derived CDR1 and CDR2 are LNHDA and SQIVND (reference sequence). CDR3 DNA: TGTGCCAGTACAAATCAGGAACTCGTTCATCAGCCCCAGCATTTT. Its translation: CASTNQELVHQPQHF.

V and J are TRBV28 and TRBJ2-2, with 7 bases aligning to TRBD1. Germline CDR1 and CDR2: MDHEN and SYDVKM. The CDR3 spans 16 residues. Unmatched junction bases numbered 8, after V lost 6 bases and J lost 1 base. This CDR3 reads CASRPNSGGNTGELFF. In DNA form, the CDR3 reads TGTGCCAGCAGGCCGAACTCAGGGGGGAACACCGGGGAGCTGTTTTTT.

The chain combines TRBV10-3 with TRBJ2-3; the D is unclear. The CDR3 consists of 15 residues. V gave up 3 bases and J gave up 0 bases, with 10 bases separating them. CDR1 is ENHRY, CDR2 SYGVKD, per germline. The CDR3 is CAISDGATSTDTQYF. For the CDR3, the DNA is TGTGCCATCAGTGACGGAGCGACTAGCACAGATACGCAGTATTTT.

The chain uses TRBV12-2 and TRBJ1-2. TRBV12-2 corresponds to a pseudogene. The CDR3 is 13 residues long. This CDR3 reads CASRFSLPYGYTF. The CDR3 DNA sequence: TGTGCAAGTCGTTTCTCACTCCCCTATGGCTACACCTTC.

The rearrangement uses TRBV10-3 and TRBJ2-1; tentatively, D is TRBD2 (7 bases). Germline-derived CDR1 and CDR2 are ENHRY and SYGVKD. V was pared by 3 bases and J by 0 bases, with 12 bases between. The CDR3 length is 16 residues. CDR3 in amino acids: CAISERGADSYNEQFF. In DNA, the CDR3 is TGTGCCATCAGTGAACGGGGGGCCGACTCCTACAATGAGCAGTTCTTC.

CDR3 nucleotides: TGTGCCAGCAGCTCCTGGGCGGGAGGCGAGTCCTACGAGCAGTACTTC. It translates to CASSSWAGGESYEQYF. V gene TRBV13 combines with J gene TRBJ2-7; 8 nucleotides align to TRBD2. CDR3 size: 16 residues. Germline V CDR1 and CDR2: PRHDT, FYEKMQ (reference sequence). Unmatched junction bases numbered 9, after V lost 4 bases and J lost 1 base.